Listed below are T cell receptor beta chains from one sample, sequenced in a study of blood T cells in healthy people across ages. A single record per CDR3 protein comes from TCRdb applying MiXCR to the 5' RACE reads. The sample has fewer than 2,000,000 distinct CDR3 sequences; about 35% are singletons. The source material was blood. These receptors were collected from a woman aged 25 to 45 in good health. The CDR3 runs from the conserved cysteine through the conserved F or W. Fields, in order: V gene, J gene, CDR3 length, D gene, clone size, CDR3 DNA, CDR3 protein. D genes are given only for firm matches. Clone sizes are given selectively: once, few, many, or a class where the clone is expanded.

v_gene: TRBV7-9; j_gene: TRBJ2-5; len: 15; d_gene: -; abundance: few; CDR3nt: TGTGCCAGCAGCTTATACGGGAGTATTAAAGAGACCCAGTACTTC; CDR3aa: CASSLYGSIKETQYF
v_gene: TRBV6-1; j_gene: TRBJ2-7; len: 12; d_gene: -; abundance: once; CDR3nt: TGTGCCAGCAGGTCGGGGGGCGACGAGCAGTACTTC; CDR3aa: CASRSGGDEQYF
v_gene: TRBV4-1; j_gene: TRBJ2-7; len: 14; d_gene: TRBD2; abundance: few; CDR3nt: TGCGCCAGCAGCCGGGGACTAGCGGGGTACGAGCAGTACTTC; CDR3aa: CASSRGLAGYEQYF
v_gene: TRBV18; j_gene: TRBJ1-1; len: 13; d_gene: -; abundance: -; CDR3nt: TGTGCCAGCTCACCAGCGGACGCCGTTCTCGCTTTCTTT; CDR3aa: CASSPADAVLAFF
v_gene: TRBV12-3/TRBV12-4; j_gene: TRBJ2-7; len: 14; d_gene: -; abundance: -; CDR3nt: TGTGCCGGCAGCGATACAGGAGGCTCGTACGAGCAGTACTTC; CDR3aa: CAGSDTGGSYEQYF
v_gene: TRBV4-1; j_gene: TRBJ2-7; len: 15; d_gene: -; abundance: few; CDR3nt: TGCGCCAGCAGCCAAGATGGGTCCACTATGTACGAGCAGTACTTC; CDR3aa: CASSQDGSTMYEQYF
v_gene: TRBV20-1; j_gene: TRBJ2-5; len: 12; d_gene: -; abundance: -; CDR3nt: TGCAGTGCTCCCCAGCTAGGAGAGACCCAGTACTTC; CDR3aa: CSAPQLGETQYF
v_gene: TRBV19; j_gene: TRBJ2-7; len: 14; d_gene: -; abundance: -; CDR3nt: TGTGCCAGTAGAGGCGGTCAGGGGTTCCACGAGCAGTACTTC; CDR3aa: CASRGGQGFHEQYF
v_gene: TRBV6-1; j_gene: TRBJ2-3; len: 15; d_gene: -; abundance: -; CDR3nt: TGTGCCAGCAGCGTGTTTCTGGGGGCAGAAGATACGCAGTATTTT; CDR3aa: CASSVFLGAEDTQYF
v_gene: TRBV20-1; j_gene: TRBJ2-5; len: 14; d_gene: -; abundance: -; CDR3nt: TGCAGTGCTAGGGCCCCCGGACAACAAGAGACCCAGTACTTC; CDR3aa: CSARAPGQQETQYF